The source of this TCR beta chain is a study of lymphopenia after photon versus proton radiotherapy. Sequencing was performed with immunoSEQ multiplex PCR; in TCRdb, only in-frame clones are kept and a portion is missing. The profile shows 150,000 or so clones, 70% to 90% of them singletons. CDR3 length: 14 residues. V shed 6 bases, J shed 7 bases, and the junction held 8 bases outside the gene matches. Germline CDR1 SGDLS, CDR2 YYNGEE. The V call is TRBV9, the J call TRBJ2-2, with 8 nucleotides matching TRBD2. The input for sequencing was peripheral blood, taken from a patient treated with photon-based radiotherapy. The receptor's source is a man between 45 and 60 years old with gastric cancer. In DNA form, the CDR3 reads TGTGCCAGCACCGCCGGGGGGGTGGTCGGGGAGCTGTTTTTT. Amino acids: CASTAGGVVGELFF.